Following are 13 T cell receptor beta chains from one sample sequenced in a study of blood T cell repertoires in COVID-19. Using immunoSEQ multiplex PCR, the repertoire was profiled, and TCRdb retains in-frame clones only, with some absent. The sample carries 40,000 to 55,000 clones, approximately 80% recorded once. The sequencing input was peripheral blood. These receptor sequences come from a human donor in a cohort sampled during active COVID-19.

This rearrangement joins TRBV7-9 to TRBJ1-5; D gene ambiguous. V dropped 3 bases and J dropped 5 bases, with 8 bases sitting between them. Looked up from germline, CDR1 is SEHNR and CDR2 is FQNEAQ (reference sequence). This CDR3 comprises 13 residues. The CDR3 loop reads CASSLRVYQPQHF. In DNA form, the CDR3 reads TGTGCCAGCAGCTTGAGGGTTTATCAGCCCCAGCATTTT. The full variable domain, rest sourced from reference TRBV7-9 and TRBJ1-5, is DTGVSQNPRHKITKRGQNVTFRCDPISEHNRLYWYRQTLGQGPEFLTYFQNEAQLEKSRLLSDRFSAERPKGSFSTLEIQRTEQGDSAMYLCASSLRVYQPQHFGDGTRLSIL.

The chain employs TRBV6-5 and TRBJ2-7; perhaps TRBD1 as D (6 bases). The germline V gene has CDR1 MNHEY and CDR2 SVGAGI. The CDR3 runs 14 residues. With 5 bases removed from V and 2 bases from J, the gap between germline ends came to 13 bases. In nucleotides, the CDR3 is TGTGCCAGCAGTAGGACAGTCCCAACCTACGAGCAGTACTTC. Protein: CASSRTVPTYEQYF.

For the CDR3, the DNA is TGTGCCAGCAGTTCCGCGCACAGGGATGGCTATGGCTACACCTTC. Amino acids: CASSSAHRDGYGYTF. V and J are TRBV27 and TRBJ1-2, with D tentatively TRBD1 (6 bases). The CDR3 consists of 15 residues. Germline CDR1 MNHEY, CDR2 SMNVEV (reference sequence). Trimming stripped 4 bases from V and 4 bases from J, with 16 bases between.

A single count supports this clone. The rearrangement links TRBV5-6 to TRBJ1-1; 7 bases agree with TRBD1. Germline CDR1 SGHDT, CDR2 YYEEEE. V shed 1 base and J 7 bases; nucleotides not matched to a gene: 1. The CDR3 has 12 amino acids. CDR3 amino acids: CASSLWTGEAFF. CDR3 bases: TGTGCCAGCAGCTTGTGGACAGGTGAAGCTTTCTTT.

The CDR3 sequence is CASSVATITYNEQFF. The CDR3 DNA reads TGTGCCAGCAGCGTAGCCACTATTACCTACAATGAGCAGTTCTTC. The chain recombines TRBV9 with TRBJ2-1; D is undetermined. CDR1 SGDLS and CDR2 YYNGEE come from the germline V gene. Deletions cut 0 bases from V and 2 bases from J, with 9 bases between. CDR3 length: 15 amino acids.

The rearrangement links TRBV5-4 to TRBJ2-7; 8 bases fit TRBD2. Germline CDR1 and CDR2: SGHNT and YYREEE (reference sequence). Trimming took 3 bases from V and 1 from J; bases not matched to a gene: 6. CDR3 length: 15 residues. The CDR3 nucleotides read TGTGCCAGCAGCTCGCGCCTAGCGGGTTCCTACGAGCAGTACTTC. This translates into CASSSRLAGSYEQYF.

The chain is built from TRBV10-1 and TRBJ2-5; TRBD1 matches at 10 bases. Germline trimming cut 3 bases from V and 5 bases from J; bases unmatched to any gene: 12. Germline V gene sequence: CDR1 WNHNN, CDR2 SYGVQD (reference sequence). The CDR3 sequence is 17 residues long. As DNA, the CDR3 is TGCGCCAGCAGTGAAGGTGCCGGGACAGGGGTAGGGGAGACCCAGTACTTC. Its translation: CASSEGAGTGVGETQYF.

J is TRBJ1-1 and V is TRBV5-6; D gene ambiguous. Germline-derived CDR1 and CDR2 are SGHDT and YYEEEE. The CDR3 runs to 13 residues. Trimming took 7 bases from V and 4 from J, leaving 14 bases between them. The CDR3 region has the DNA TGTGCCAGCGCGGGCTCGGGGTTCACTGAAGCTTTCTTT. Its protein product is CASAGSGFTEAFF.

The chain couples TRBV5-1 to TRBJ2-3; D perhaps matches TRBD2 (5 bases). V lost 4 bases and J lost 1, with 16 bases in between. CDR3 length equals 16 residues. Germline loops: CDR1 SGHRS, CDR2 YFSETQ. The CDR3 spells CASSTLSGGGTDTQYF. The CDR3 region has the DNA TGCGCCAGCAGCACCTTAAGCGGAGGAGGCACAGATACGCAGTATTTT.

V gene TRBV6-2 or TRBV6-3 combines with J gene TRBJ1-5, with a tentative D call TRBD1 (6 bases). Between the trimmed V and J ends, which lost 0 bases and 2 bases, there was a span of 11 bases. The CDR3 is 16 amino acids. The germline gives CDR1 MNHEY, CDR2 SVGEGT. In DNA, the CDR3 is TGTGCCAGCAGTTACTCGGGGGGGGCGGGCAATCAGCCCCAGCATTTT. As protein: CASSYSGGAGNQPQHF.

The rearrangement uses TRBV24-1 and TRBJ2-3; 11 positions agree with TRBD2. Germline CDR1 reads KGHDR; CDR2 reads SFDVKD. The CDR3 is 17 amino acids. The V and J ends lost 7 bases and 0 bases, in that order; junction bases with no gene match: 8. The CDR3 protein is CATSPTRLAGSTDTQYF. DNA of the CDR3: TGTGCCACCAGCCCTACCCGACTAGCGGGAAGCACAGATACGCAGTATTTT.

The rearrangement joins TRBV7-3 to TRBJ2-2; 12 bases map to TRBD2. Germline CDR1 SGHTA, CDR2 FQGTGA. With V trimmed by 1 base and J by 4 bases, 7 bases remained unmatched. The CDR3 consists of 18 residues. In DNA, the CDR3 is TGTGCCAGCAGCTTAAAGTCTAGCGGGAGGGTTGCCACCGGGGAGCTGTTTTTT. It translates to CASSLKSSGRVATGELFF.

The chain carries TRBV28 and TRBJ2-3; TRBD2 agrees at 12 bases. There are 16 residues in the CDR3. The junction had 8 bases not matched to a gene; V was cut back by 6 bases and J by 4 bases. Germline V gene lookup returns CDR1 MDHEN and CDR2 SYDVKM. Written as DNA, the CDR3 is TGTGCCAGCAGCAAGCTAGCGGGAGGGCCCCCAGATACGCAGTATTTT. This codes for CASSKLAGGPPDTQYF.